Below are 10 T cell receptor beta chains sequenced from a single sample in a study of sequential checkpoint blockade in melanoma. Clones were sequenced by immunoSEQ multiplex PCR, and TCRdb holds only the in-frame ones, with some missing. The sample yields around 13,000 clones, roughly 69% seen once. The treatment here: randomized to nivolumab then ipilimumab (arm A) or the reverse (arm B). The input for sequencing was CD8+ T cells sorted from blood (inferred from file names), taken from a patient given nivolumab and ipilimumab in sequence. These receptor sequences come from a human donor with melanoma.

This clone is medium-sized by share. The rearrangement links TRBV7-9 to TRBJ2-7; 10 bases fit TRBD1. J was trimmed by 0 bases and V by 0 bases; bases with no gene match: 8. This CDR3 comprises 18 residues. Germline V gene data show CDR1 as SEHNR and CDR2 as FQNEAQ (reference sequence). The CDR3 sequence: CASSLAPGQGSVSYEQYF. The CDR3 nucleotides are TGTGCCAGCAGCTTAGCGCCGGGACAGGGGTCGGTCTCCTACGAGCAGTACTTC.

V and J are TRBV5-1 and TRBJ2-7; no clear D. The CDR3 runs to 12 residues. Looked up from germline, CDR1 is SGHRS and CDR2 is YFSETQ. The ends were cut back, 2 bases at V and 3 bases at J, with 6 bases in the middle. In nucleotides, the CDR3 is TGCGCCAGCAGCTTCTCCGGCTACGAGCAGTACTTC. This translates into CASSFSGYEQYF.

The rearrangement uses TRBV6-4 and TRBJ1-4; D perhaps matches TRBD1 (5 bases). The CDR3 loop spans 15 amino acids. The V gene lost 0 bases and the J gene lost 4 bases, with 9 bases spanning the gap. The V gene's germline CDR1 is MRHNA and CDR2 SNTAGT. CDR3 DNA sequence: TGTGCCAGCAGTGACTCAAGGACAAGTAATGAAAAACTGTTTTTT. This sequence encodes CASSDSRTSNEKLFF.

CDR3 amino acids: CASSQGLWDREYGYTF. The DNA for the CDR3 is TGCGCCAGCAGCCAAGGTTTATGGGACAGAGAATATGGCTACACCTTC. This chain joins TRBV4-3 and TRBJ1-2; 7 bases align to TRBD1. Germline loops: CDR1 LGHNA, CDR2 YSLEER. After removal of 1 base from V and 5 bases from J, the junction contained 10 bases not matched to a gene. The CDR3 runs 16 residues.

The CDR3 DNA sequence: TGTGCCAGCAGCGACGCCGGGACAGTTAGCGATACGCAGTATTTT. Its translation: CASSDAGTVSDTQYF. The chain links TRBV9 to TRBJ2-3; 7 bases line up with TRBD1. The CDR3 spans 15 residues. V shed 3 bases and J 6 bases; nucleotides not matched to a gene: 10. The germline CDR1 and CDR2 sequences are SGDLS and YYNGEE.

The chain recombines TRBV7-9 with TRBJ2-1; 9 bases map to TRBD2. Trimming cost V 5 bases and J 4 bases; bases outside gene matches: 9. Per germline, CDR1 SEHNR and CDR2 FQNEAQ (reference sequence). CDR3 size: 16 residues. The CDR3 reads CASSLTRGGEYNEQFF. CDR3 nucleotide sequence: TGTGCCAGCAGCCTCACGCGGGGGGGCGAATACAATGAGCAGTTCTTC.

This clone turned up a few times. The CDR3 here is CASTPARNTEAFF. CDR3 DNA: TGCGCCAGCACCCCCGCCAGGAACACTGAAGCTTTCTTT. This chain links TRBV4-3 with TRBJ1-1; D gene unclear. Germline CDR1 is LGHNA and CDR2 is YSLEER. With 7 bases removed from V and 1 base from J, the gap between germline ends came to 10 bases. This CDR3 comprises 13 residues.

The CDR3 spells CASSSPGLARNTQYF. The DNA for the CDR3 is TGTGCCAGCAGCTCCCCCGGGTTAGCCCGGAATACGCAGTATTTT. The rearrangement joins TRBV7-6 to TRBJ2-3, with D unresolved. V was shortened by 4 bases and J by 7 bases, with 18 bases between the two germline ends. The CDR3 covers 15 residues. Germline values: CDR1 SGHVS, CDR2 FNYEAQ.

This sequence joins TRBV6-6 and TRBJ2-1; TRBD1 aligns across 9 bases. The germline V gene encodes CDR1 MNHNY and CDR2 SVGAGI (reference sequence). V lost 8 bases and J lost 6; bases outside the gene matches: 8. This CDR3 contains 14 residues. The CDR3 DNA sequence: TGTGCCAGCGTTGGGACAGGGATTTTCAATGAGCAGTTCTTC. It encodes CASVGTGIFNEQFF.

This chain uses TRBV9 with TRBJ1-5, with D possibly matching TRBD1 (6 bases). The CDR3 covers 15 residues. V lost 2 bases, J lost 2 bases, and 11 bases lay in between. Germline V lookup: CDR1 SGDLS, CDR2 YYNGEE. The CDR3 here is CASSVGAMGNQPQHF. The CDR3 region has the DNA TGTGCCAGCAGCGTGGGGGCGATGGGCAATCAGCCCCAGCATTTT.